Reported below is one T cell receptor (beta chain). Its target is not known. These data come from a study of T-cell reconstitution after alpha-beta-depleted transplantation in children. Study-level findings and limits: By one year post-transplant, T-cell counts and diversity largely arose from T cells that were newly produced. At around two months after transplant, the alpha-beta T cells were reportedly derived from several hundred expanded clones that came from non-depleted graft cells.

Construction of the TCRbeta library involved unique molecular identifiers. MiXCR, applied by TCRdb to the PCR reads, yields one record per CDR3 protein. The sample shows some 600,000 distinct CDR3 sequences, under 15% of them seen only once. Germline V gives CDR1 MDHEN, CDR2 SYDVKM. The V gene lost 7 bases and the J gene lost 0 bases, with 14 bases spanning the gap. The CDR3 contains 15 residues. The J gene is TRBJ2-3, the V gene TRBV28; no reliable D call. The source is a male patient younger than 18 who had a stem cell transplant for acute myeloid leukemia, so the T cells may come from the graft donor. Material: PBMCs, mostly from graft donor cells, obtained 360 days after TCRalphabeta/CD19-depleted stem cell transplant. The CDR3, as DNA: TGTGCCAGCACCCGGGCGAGTGACAGCACAGATACGCAGTATTTT. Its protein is CASTRASDSTDTQYF.